The clone carrying this T cell receptor (beta chain) has at least ten counts. Its antigen remains unknown. From 5'RACE with constant-segment primers came TCR alpha and TCR beta cDNA libraries that carried sample barcodes and UMIs. TCRdb re-analysed the 5' RACE reads in MiXCR, keeping a single row per CDR3 protein. Of fewer than 700,000 distinct CDR3 sequences listed, approximately 21% were seen once; the top ten hold roughly 8.1%. This entry belongs to a study of T-cell memory formation after mild COVID-19. V was shortened by 4 bases and J by 5 bases, with 19 bases between the two germline ends. The germline V gene encodes CDR1 SGDLS and CDR2 YYNGEE. CDR3 size: 15 residues. Study outcomes and limitations: Of the contracting clones, CD4+ ones lay mainly in CM and EM, and CD8+ ones in EMRA.

The source is an adult woman who had mild COVID-19 (a few samples of this study predate the infection). Cell type and time point are not known. V and J are TRBV9 and TRBJ2-7, with D perhaps assigned TRBD1 or TRBD2 (5 bases each). Material for sequencing was PBMCs or a T cell subset sorted from them (not recorded which). As DNA, the CDR3 is TGTGCCAGCAGCCTCCTAGGGACGCCCTTGGACGAGCAGTACTTC. Its protein is CASSLLGTPLDEQYF.